These 32 T cell receptor beta chains were sequenced from one sample in a study of T cell repertoires in cytomegalovirus infection. Via MiXCR, TCRdb re-called the reads, giving one row per CDR3 protein. The repertoire consists of under 800,000 distinct CDR3 sequences, with 20% to 25% occurring once and the leading ten covering roughly 8%. Input material: CD8+ T cells from PBMCs. The receptors derive from a human donor in good health (CMV status not recorded). Some clones in this sample may be carry-over from other donors' samples.

This clonotype has a handful of counts. The rearrangement uses TRBV20-1 and TRBJ2-3, with TRBD2 matching over 7 bases. The CDR3 runs to 12 residues. After removal of 1 base from V and 6 bases from J, the junction contained 1 base not matched to a gene. The V gene's germline CDR1 is DFQATT and CDR2 SNEGSKA (reference sequence). CDR3 DNA sequence: TGCAGTGCTAGAGCGGGGGGTGATACGCAGTATTTT. It translates to CSARAGGDTQYF.

This clonotype showed up just once. The chain carries TRBV20-1 and TRBJ1-1; maybe TRBD1 (6 bases). The germline CDR1 and CDR2 sequences are DFQATT and SNEGSKA (reference sequence). This CDR3 is 17 amino acids long. V was shortened by 1 base and J by 3 bases, with 21 bases between the two germline ends. CDR3 bases: TGCAGTGCTAGAGCCCAATGGTTTACAGGGCGATACACTGAAGCTTTCTTT. Protein sequence: CSARAQWFTGRYTEAFF.

J is TRBJ2-7 and V is TRBV6-5; D is uncertain. In germline, CDR1 is MNHEY, CDR2 SVGAGI. The V and J ends lost 5 bases and 0 bases respectively, with 11 bases between them. The CDR3 sequence is 14 residues long. The CDR3 sequence is CASSDDKRSYEQYF. The CDR3, as DNA: TGTGCCAGCAGTGATGACAAGCGCTCCTACGAGCAGTACTTC.

The V and J genes are TRBV29-1 and TRBJ1-2; no clear D gene. The V and J ends lost 0 bases and 8 bases respectively, with 10 bases between them. In germline, CDR1 is SQVTM, CDR2 ANQGSEA. CDR3 length: 12 residues. In DNA form, the CDR3 reads TGCAGCGTTGAAGAGCAAATAGGCGGCTACACCTTC. This codes for CSVEEQIGGYTF.

The sample holds a few counts of this clonotype. The chain employs TRBV20-1 and TRBJ1-1; 7 positions match TRBD1. The V gene's germline CDR1 is DFQATT and CDR2 SNEGSKA (reference sequence). The CDR3 contains 16 residues. V was pared by 6 bases and J by 0 bases, with 13 bases of the junction left unmatched. CDR3 region: CSADRTGKYMNTEAFF. The CDR3 DNA reads as TGCAGTGCGGATCGGACAGGAAAGTATATGAACACTGAAGCTTTCTTT.

This clonotype turned up a few times. This sequence joins TRBV10-3 and TRBJ2-3; D gene ambiguous. V was cut by 0 bases and J by 3 bases, with 10 bases left in between. In germline, CDR1 is ENHRY, CDR2 SYGVKD. CDR3 size: 15 residues. The CDR3 is CAISESGRLTDTQYF. CDR3 sequence (DNA): TGTGCCATCAGTGAGTCAGGACGGTTAACAGATACGCAGTATTTT.

For this clonotype: A read error may explain this, as a much larger clone is one base away. CDR3 sequence: CASTLAGRTDTQYF. The CDR3 DNA follows: TGTGCCAGCACCTTAGCGGGGCGCACAGATACGCAGTATTTT. This rearrangement joins TRBV27 to TRBJ2-3; 8 bases line up with TRBD2. This CDR3 is 14 amino acids long. The V segment lost 7 bases and the J segment 1 base; nucleotides outside the gene matches: 4. Looked up from germline, CDR1 is MNHEY and CDR2 is SMNVEV (reference sequence).

The J gene is TRBJ2-4, the V gene TRBV14, with D tentatively TRBD1 (7 bases). CDR3 length equals 20 residues. The germline CDR1 and CDR2 sequences are SGHDN and FVKESK. V dropped 0 bases and J dropped 2 bases, with 23 bases sitting between them. The CDR3 coding sequence is TGTGCCAGCAGCCAAGATTTGAGACAGGGAGGAAATCAACCCAAAAACATTCAGTACTTC. This gives the protein CASSQDLRQGGNQPKNIQYF.

This rearrangement joins TRBV19 to TRBJ2-1; D not resolved. Trimming cost V 3 bases and J 3 bases, with 3 bases left between them. From germline, CDR1 is LNHDA and CDR2 SQIVND (reference sequence). The CDR3 is 12 amino acids. CDR3 sequence (DNA): TGTGCCAGTAGTATGGTCTACAATGAGCAGTTCTTC. Its protein is CASSMVYNEQFF. Based on the CDR3 plus reference TRBV19 and TRBJ2-1, the full variable domain is DGGITQSPKYLFRKEGQNVTLSCEQNLNHDAMYWYRQDPGQGLRLIYYSQIVNDFQKGDIAEGYSVSREKKESFPLTVTSAQKNPTAFYLCASSMVYNEQFFGPGTRLTVL.

This clonotype has at least ten counts. V is TRBV11-2 and J is TRBJ2-1; 9 nucleotides match TRBD1. Trimming at V came to 5 bases and at J to 2 bases, leaving 7 bases not matched to a gene. CDR3 size: 16 residues. Germline V CDR1 and CDR2: SGHAT, FQNNGV. The CDR3: CASSTPGQGAYNEQFF. The CDR3 coding sequence is TGTGCCAGCAGCACCCCGGGACAGGGAGCCTACAATGAGCAGTTCTTC.

This rearrangement joins TRBV5-4 to TRBJ1-1; D gene ambiguous. In germline, CDR1 is SGHNT, CDR2 YYREEE (reference sequence). V was trimmed by 5 bases and J by 0 bases, leaving 14 bases between them. CDR3 length: 15 amino acids. In nucleotides, the CDR3 is TGTGCCAGCAGGGCAGGATCTAACATGAACACTGAAGCTTTCTTT. Protein sequence: CASRAGSNMNTEAFF.

The CDR3 region has the DNA TGTGCCAGCAGTGACAGGGTCTTCTATGGCTACACCTTC. Translation: CASSDRVFYGYTF. The gene calls are TRBV12-3 or TRBV12-4 and TRBJ1-2; 7 bases line up with TRBD1. The V gene end was trimmed by 5 bases and the J gene end by 4 bases; junction bases not matched to a gene: 4. CDR3 length: 13 residues.

This chain connects TRBV29-1 to TRBJ2-5; tentatively, D is TRBD1 (5 bases). V was cut by 4 bases and J by 4 bases, with 16 bases left in between. Germline V gene data show CDR1 as SQVTM and CDR2 as ANQGSEA. This CDR3 comprises 14 residues. For the CDR3, the DNA is TGCAGCGTTGTCCGATGGGATCAGGGAGAGACCCAGTACTTC. It translates to CSVVRWDQGETQYF.

CDR3 residues: CASSQAAGELFF. In nucleotides, the CDR3 is TGCGCCAGCAGCCAAGCAGCGGGGGAGCTGTTTTTT. This chain connects TRBV4-3 to TRBJ2-2; D is uncertain. Germline V gene sequence: CDR1 LGHNA, CDR2 YSLEER. The CDR3 length is 12 residues. V was trimmed by 1 base and J by 8 bases, leaving 5 bases between them.

This clonotype was observed many times. The rearrangement joins TRBV2 to TRBJ2-1, with D unresolved. V was pared by 3 bases and J by 2 bases, with 17 bases between. This CDR3 contains 17 residues. Germline values: CDR1 SNHLY, CDR2 FYNNEI. The CDR3, as DNA: TGTGCCAGCAGTGATGGGCGCAAATTTGGCCCCTACAATGAGCAGTTCTTC. It translates to CASSDGRKFGPYNEQFF.

The gene calls are TRBV29-1 and TRBJ1-1; D gene unclear. Per germline, CDR1 SQVTM and CDR2 ANQGSEA. With 3 bases removed from V and 8 bases from J, the gap between germline ends came to 19 bases. The CDR3 is 14 residues long. CDR3 in DNA: TGCAGCGTTGATATTCGGATCCGGGAGGGCGAAGCTTTCTTT. Amino acid sequence: CSVDIRIREGEAFF.

Remarks on this clonotype: A clone one base away is much larger, so this may be a read error. The chain carries TRBV7-2 and TRBJ2-7; D may be TRBD1 (6 bases). The germline gives CDR1 SGHTA, CDR2 FQGNSA. The CDR3 consists of 13 residues. The chain's CDR3 is CANSTGLNYEQYF. CDR3 sequence (DNA): TGTGCCAACAGCACAGGGTTAAACTACGAGCAGTACTTC.

This clonotype came up a few times. The chain combines TRBV12-3 or TRBV12-4 with TRBJ2-7; D call uncertain. Trimming removed 3 bases from V and 6 bases from J, with 9 bases in between. CDR3 length equals 12 residues. CDR3 DNA: TGTGCCAGCAGTTTCGGAAGGGCCGAGCAGTACTTC. This codes for CASSFGRAEQYF.

In regard to this clonotype: A read error is likely, as this CDR3 ends without the conserved phenylalanine or tryptophan. The chain carries TRBV20-1 and TRBJ1-1; the D gene is possibly TRBD1 (6 bases). The germline V gene has CDR1 DFQATT and CDR2 SNEGSKA (reference sequence). Trimming left V 4 bases short and J 7 bases short, with 10 bases between. This CDR3 contains 11 residues. CDR3 sequence reads: CSAIQQGEAFL. CDR3 in DNA: TGCAGTGCTATACAACAGGGTGAAGCTTTCCTT.

This clonotype appeared many times. CDR3 DNA sequence: TGTGCCAGCAGGGGAAGCTCCTATAATTCACCCCTCCACTTT. Amino acid sequence: CASRGSSYNSPLHF. The chain links TRBV7-9 to TRBJ1-6, with unresolved D. CDR1 is SEHNR, CDR2 FQNEAQ, per germline (reference sequence). The CDR3 extends over 14 amino acids. The V gene lost 6 bases and the J gene lost 0 bases, with 6 bases spanning the gap.

This clonotype appeared a few times. The V call is TRBV20-1, the J call TRBJ2-3; D unresolved. V lost 0 bases and J lost 2, with 15 bases in between. The CDR3 has 16 amino acids. Germline CDR1 is DFQATT and CDR2 is SNEGSKA (reference sequence). CDR3 nucleotides: TGCAGTGCTAGAGATGACTTCGTGACCCCCACAGATACGCAGTATTTT. Protein: CSARDDFVTPTDTQYF.

This clonotype has at least ten counts. A read error may produce the germline difference seen at one junction end. The rearrangement uses TRBV23-1 and TRBJ2-1; a weak D match, TRBD1 (6 bases). TRBV23-1 is filed as an ORF, its function uncertain. This CDR3 has 11 amino acids. CDR3 DNA sequence: TGCGCCAGCAGTCAATGGGGACACCCAGTCTTC. Translation gives CASSQWGHPVF.

This clonotype appeared many times. The chain carries TRBV12-3 or TRBV12-4 and TRBJ1-3; D not resolved. Trimming removed 3 bases from V and 0 bases from J, with 9 bases in between. The CDR3 totals 15 residues. CDR3 loop: CASSFSTASGNTIYF. The CDR3 DNA follows: TGTGCCAGCAGTTTTAGCACAGCCTCTGGAAACACCATATATTTT.

This clonotype was detected a few times. The chain has TRBV4-1 and TRBJ2-7; tentatively, D is TRBD1 (5 bases). The V end was cut by 4 bases, the J end by 4 bases, with 11 bases between. CDR1 MGHRA and CDR2 YSYEKL come from the germline V gene. This CDR3 region has 13 residues. Here the CDR3 DNA reads TGCGCCAGCAGCCGTGACAGTGGGTACGAGCAGTACGTC. It encodes CASSRDSGYEQYV.

This clonotype was seen only a few times. The chain uses TRBV28 and TRBJ2-1; D is unclear. The germline V and J ends were trimmed by 6 bases and 6 bases, with 12 bases remaining between them. Looked up from germline, CDR1 is MDHEN and CDR2 is SYDVKM. CDR3 size: 13 residues. CDR3 in amino acids: CASSHLQSNEQFF. The CDR3 DNA is TGTGCCAGCAGCCATCTACAGAGCAATGAGCAGTTCTTC.

The chain is built from TRBV4-1 and TRBJ2-1; 9 bases are a match to TRBD1. Trimming removed 3 bases from V and 6 bases from J; junction bases left unmatched: 12. The germline V gene has CDR1 MGHRA and CDR2 YSYEKL. CDR3 length: 17 residues. The CDR3 reads CASSQTIPGQGFNEQFF. The DNA of the CDR3 is TGCGCCAGCAGCCAGACCATTCCGGGACAGGGTTTCAATGAGCAGTTCTTC.

This clonotype appeared many times. The chain joins TRBV7-8 to TRBJ2-4; D gene uncertain. The CDR3 length is 17 residues. V lost 5 bases, J lost 2 bases, and 19 bases lay in between. Germline CDR1 and CDR2: SGHVS and FQNEAQ. This CDR3 is CASSPWAGHQPKNIQYF. DNA for the CDR3: TGTGCCAGCAGCCCATGGGCCGGGCACCAACCCAAAAACATTCAGTACTTC.

This chain's CDR3 is CASSQPGLTYMQETQYF. In DNA form, the CDR3 reads TGCGCCAGCAGCCAGCCGGGACTAACATACATGCAAGAGACCCAGTACTTC. The J gene is TRBJ2-5, the V gene TRBV4-1; 7 nucleotides align to TRBD2. Germline V gives CDR1 MGHRA, CDR2 YSYEKL. The CDR3 length is 17 residues. V was pared by 3 bases and J by 2 bases, with 12 bases of the junction left unmatched.

The V and J genes are TRBV19 and TRBJ1-6, with 10 bases fitting TRBD1. The CDR3 sequence is 14 residues long. Germline lookup yields CDR1 LNHDA and CDR2 SQIVND (reference sequence). V dropped 7 bases and J dropped 10; count of bases not matched to a gene: 7. CDR3 region: CASTSGTGASPLHF. Written as DNA, the CDR3 is TGTGCCAGTACTTCAGGGACAGGGGCATCACCCCTCCACTTT.

This clonotype was found many times. This sequence joins TRBV7-6 and TRBJ2-5; 7 positions agree with TRBD2. The CDR3 spans 14 residues. Germline loops: CDR1 SGHVS, CDR2 FNYEAQ. J lost 4 bases, V lost 5 bases, and 7 bases had no gene match. The CDR3 region has the DNA TGTGCCAGCAGCCCGCGGGGGAATGGAGAGACCCAGTACTTC. Its protein product is CASSPRGNGETQYF.

CDR3 bases: TGTGCCAGCAGTAGACTAGCGGGTCAAGAGACCCAGTACTTC. It translates to CASSRLAGQETQYF. The chain carries TRBV27 and TRBJ2-5, with 10 bases matching TRBD2. This CDR3 contains 14 residues. Germline loops: CDR1 MNHEY, CDR2 SMNVEV (reference sequence). Germline trimming cut 5 bases from V and 2 bases from J; bases unmatched to any gene: 2.

This clonotype has a count of ten or more. This chain links TRBV7-2 with TRBJ1-6; TRBD1 might be the D (5 bases). The germline gives CDR1 SGHTA, CDR2 FQGNSA. V was clipped by 1 base and J by 15 bases, with 10 bases between them. This CDR3 spans 12 amino acids. CDR3 residues: CASSLDLGDLHF. The CDR3 region has the DNA TGTGCCAGCAGCTTAGACCTAGGGGACCTCCACTTT.